This is a list of T cell receptor beta chains from one sample in a study of PD-L1 blockade in urothelial cancer. Using immunoSEQ multiplex PCR, the repertoire was profiled, and TCRdb retains in-frame clones only, with some absent. The sample includes around 120,000 clones, roughly 84% of them seen just once. The sequenced sample was PBMCs, obtained around atezolizumab (anti-PD-L1) treatment. Source of these receptors: a man aged 45-65 years with urothelial cancer. Each CDR3 is given with its conserved first and last residue. The D gene is left open where the match is weak. Not every row has a clone size; where given, it reads once, few, many or a size class.

j_call,clone_size,d_call,v_call,cdr3_aa,cdr3_nt
TRBJ1-6,NA,TRBD1,TRBV6-1,CASRPGTGYNSPLHF,TGTGCCAGCAGGCCGGGGACAGGCTATAATTCACCCCTCCACTTT
TRBJ1-2,NA,TRBD1,TRBV4-2,CASSPRGTGGYGYTF,TGTGCCAGCAGCCCTAGAGGGACAGGCGGCTATGGCTACACCTTC
TRBJ1-5,NA,TRBD1,TRBV4-2,CASSQGDREGQPQHF,TGTGCCAGCAGCCAAGGGGACAGGGAAGGACAGCCCCAGCATTTT
TRBJ2-1,NA,TRBD2,TRBV13,CASSPKFGQRGLAGGLWGNEQFF,TGTGCCAGCAGCCCCAAGTTTGGCCAGCGAGGACTAGCGGGAGGGCTCTGGGGCAATGAGCAGTTCTTC
TRBJ2-1,NA,NA,TRBV13,CASSSPGETYNEQFF,TGTGCCAGCAGCTCCCCGGGGGAGACCTACAATGAGCAGTTCTTC
TRBJ2-1,once,TRBD2,TRBV13,CASSRGLAETYNEQFF,TGTGCCAGCAGTCGAGGACTAGCGGAGACATACAATGAGCAGTTCTTC
TRBJ2-5,once,NA,TRBV27,CASSPRGVETQYF,TGTGCCAGCAGTCCCCGAGGAGTTGAGACCCAGTACTTC
TRBJ1-2,NA,NA,TRBV2,CASALNYGYTF,TGTGCCAGCGCACTGAACTATGGCTACACCTTC
TRBJ1-2,NA,NA,TRBV30,CAWSPGTYGYTF,TGTGCCTGGAGTCCGGGTACCTATGGCTACACCTTC
TRBJ1-3,once,NA,TRBV6-6,CATLQGPSGNTIYF,TGTGCCACGTTACAGGGCCCCTCTGGAAACACCATATATTTT
TRBJ2-2,NA,TRBD1,TRBV28,CASSTGQVSTGELFF,TGTGCCAGCAGTACGGGACAGGTGTCCACCGGGGAGCTGTTTTTT
TRBJ1-5,few,NA,TRBV2,CASRGRYSNQPQHF,TGTGCCAGCAGGGGGCGTTATAGCAATCAGCCCCAGCATTTT
TRBJ1-1,NA,TRBD1,TRBV18,CASSPQGGNTEAFF,TGTGCCAGCTCACCACAAGGGGGCAACACTGAAGCTTTCTTT
TRBJ1-2,NA,NA,TRBV28,CASSPPSVGYTF,TGTGCCAGCAGCCCCCCGTCAGTTGGCTACACCTTC
TRBJ2-2,once,NA,TRBV28,CASSIPGLLTGELFF,TGTGCCAGCAGTATACCGGGACTTCTCACCGGGGAGCTGTTTTTT
TRBJ1-3,few,NA,TRBV9,CASSVVAGGAGNTIYF,TGTGCCAGCAGCGTAGTGGCCGGGGGAGCTGGAAACACCATATATTTT
TRBJ1-1,NA,NA,TRBV9,CASSVEGVTEAFF,TGTGCCAGCAGCGTAGAGGGGGTCACTGAAGCTTTCTTT
TRBJ1-3,once,TRBD1,TRBV7-9,CASSSGSGGDGNTIYF,TGTGCCAGCAGCTCCGGATCAGGGGGCGATGGAAACACCATATATTTT
TRBJ1-1,NA,NA,TRBV30,CAWSVRRGLNTEAFF,TGTGCCTGGAGTGTACGTAGGGGGTTGAACACTGAAGCTTTCTTT
TRBJ2-7,NA,TRBD2,TRBV25-1,CASKGQGGSYEQYF,TGTGCCAGCAAGGGTCAGGGAGGGTCCTACGAGCAGTACTTC
TRBJ2-1,NA,TRBD2,TRBV28,CASSFPPGTSVFQYNNEQFF,TGTGCCAGCAGTTTCCCCCCCGGGACTAGCGTCTTTCAATATAACAATGAGCAGTTCTTC
TRBJ1-5,NA,TRBD1,TRBV28,CASRMDRVTGTQHF,TGTGCCAGCAGGATGGACAGGGTAACAGGGACCCAGCATTTT
TRBJ2-2,few,TRBD1,TRBV27,CASSHTGATGELFF,TGTGCCAGCAGTCATACAGGGGCAACCGGGGAGCTGTTTTTT
TRBJ2-2,NA,TRBD2,TRBV5-1,CASSLVASGTGELFF,TGCGCCAGCAGCCTGGTGGCTAGCGGGACCGGGGAGCTGTTTTTT
TRBJ2-1,NA,TRBD1,TRBV11-2,CASSLALTGRNEQFF,TGTGCCAGCAGCTTAGCTTTGACAGGGCGGAATGAGCAGTTCTTC
TRBJ2-3,once,TRBD1,TRBV19,CASTYRGQGTDTQYF,TGTGCCAGTACCTACAGGGGTCAGGGCACAGATACGCAGTATTTT
TRBJ1-1,few,TRBD1,TRBV5-1,CASSSSGGRGDTEAFF,TGCGCCAGCAGCTCCTCAGGGGGCCGAGGGGACACTGAAGCTTTCTTT